This T cell receptor (beta chain) was captured in a study of CD8+ T cells in alopecia areata. In the study overall: The drug, tofacitinib, lasted 6 to 18 months, followed by 6 months off drug. General observations from the study: With patients, TCR sharing proved less clear than in mice, a difference possibly related to HLA.

Extraction of RNA preceded its reverse transcription into cDNA, which served as the sequencing template. TCRdb keeps only in-frame clones here, not all; method: immunoSEQ multiplex PCR. The sample has about 150,000 clones, roughly 48% seen once. To note about this clone: Antigen: not known.

Material: CD4+ T cells sorted from blood. This TCR derives from a human donor with alopecia areata.

CDR3 DNA: TGCAGCGTTGCCAGGGGTGGGACTGAAGCTTTCTTT. Its protein product is CSVARGGTEAFF. V usage is TRBV29-1 and J usage is TRBJ1-1; the D gene is possibly TRBD1 (6 bases). CDR1 SQVTM and CDR2 ANQGSEA come from the germline V gene. The CDR3 contains 12 residues. Trimming shortened V by 4 bases and J by 5 bases, and 11 bases separated the two germline ends.